A single TCR beta chain is shown here with its context. In the original workflow: Estimation of nucleated cell counts was performed using reference gene primer amplification. Profiled with immunoSEQ multiplex PCR; TCRdb holds only in-frame clones, not every one. V and J calls and clone size come straight from that table; D and trimming were deduced from the DNA. The sample includes 150,000 to 180,000 clones, roughly nine tenths of them seen just once. Per germline, CDR1 MNHNS and CDR2 SASEGT. Trimming stripped 1 base from V and 7 bases from J, with 23 bases between. This CDR3 has 18 amino acids. The data originate from a study of blood T cell repertoires in COVID-19. The overall study: Samples representing acute and convalescent COVID-19 were sourced from the United States, Italy and Spain. T cells, B-cell-depleted T cells, or PBMCs provided the cDNA or gDNA that served as material.

This receptor was identified in a man aged 50 to 60 with acute or convalescent COVID-19. Sequencing used peripheral blood. The V and J genes are TRBV6-1 and TRBJ1-5, with no clear D. CDR3 loop: CASSEGDSGFGVGQPQHF. CDR3 sequence (DNA): TGTGCCAGCAGTGAAGGTGATTCGGGATTTGGAGTGGGACAGCCCCAGCATTTT.